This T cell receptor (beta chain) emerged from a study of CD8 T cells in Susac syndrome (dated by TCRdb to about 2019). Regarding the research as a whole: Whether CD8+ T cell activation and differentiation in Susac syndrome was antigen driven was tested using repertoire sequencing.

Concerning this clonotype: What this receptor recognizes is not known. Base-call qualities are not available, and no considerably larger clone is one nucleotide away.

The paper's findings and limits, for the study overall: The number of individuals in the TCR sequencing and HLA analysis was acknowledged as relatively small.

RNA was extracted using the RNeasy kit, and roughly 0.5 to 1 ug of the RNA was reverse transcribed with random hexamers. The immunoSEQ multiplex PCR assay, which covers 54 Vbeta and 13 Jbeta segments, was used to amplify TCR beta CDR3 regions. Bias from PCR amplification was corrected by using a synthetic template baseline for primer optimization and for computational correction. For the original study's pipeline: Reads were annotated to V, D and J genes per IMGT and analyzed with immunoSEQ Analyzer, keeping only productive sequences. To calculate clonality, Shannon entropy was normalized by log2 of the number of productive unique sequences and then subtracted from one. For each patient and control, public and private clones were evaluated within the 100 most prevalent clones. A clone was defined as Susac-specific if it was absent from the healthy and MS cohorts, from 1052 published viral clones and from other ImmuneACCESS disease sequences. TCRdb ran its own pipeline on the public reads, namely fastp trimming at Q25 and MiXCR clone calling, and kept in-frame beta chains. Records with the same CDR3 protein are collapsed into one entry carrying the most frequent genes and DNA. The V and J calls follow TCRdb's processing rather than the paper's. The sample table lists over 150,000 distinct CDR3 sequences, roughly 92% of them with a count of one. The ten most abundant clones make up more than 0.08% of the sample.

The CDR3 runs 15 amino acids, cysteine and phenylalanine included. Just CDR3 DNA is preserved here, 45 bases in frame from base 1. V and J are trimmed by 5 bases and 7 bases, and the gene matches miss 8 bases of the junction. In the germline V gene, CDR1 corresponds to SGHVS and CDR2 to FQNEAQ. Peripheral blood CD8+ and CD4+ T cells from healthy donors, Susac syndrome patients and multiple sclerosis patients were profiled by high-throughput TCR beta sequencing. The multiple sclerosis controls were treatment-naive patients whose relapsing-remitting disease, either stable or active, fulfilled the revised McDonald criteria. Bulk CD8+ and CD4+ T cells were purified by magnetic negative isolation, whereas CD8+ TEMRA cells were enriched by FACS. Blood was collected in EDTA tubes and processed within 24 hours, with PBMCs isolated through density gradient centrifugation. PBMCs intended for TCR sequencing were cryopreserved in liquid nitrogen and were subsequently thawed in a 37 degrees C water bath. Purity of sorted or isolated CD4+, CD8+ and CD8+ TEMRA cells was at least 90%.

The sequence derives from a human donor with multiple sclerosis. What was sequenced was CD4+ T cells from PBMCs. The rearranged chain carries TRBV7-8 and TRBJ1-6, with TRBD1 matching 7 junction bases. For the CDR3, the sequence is CASSPLNRGNSPLHF. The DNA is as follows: TGTGCCAGCAGCCCCCTCAACAGGGGAAATTCACCCCTCCACTTT.